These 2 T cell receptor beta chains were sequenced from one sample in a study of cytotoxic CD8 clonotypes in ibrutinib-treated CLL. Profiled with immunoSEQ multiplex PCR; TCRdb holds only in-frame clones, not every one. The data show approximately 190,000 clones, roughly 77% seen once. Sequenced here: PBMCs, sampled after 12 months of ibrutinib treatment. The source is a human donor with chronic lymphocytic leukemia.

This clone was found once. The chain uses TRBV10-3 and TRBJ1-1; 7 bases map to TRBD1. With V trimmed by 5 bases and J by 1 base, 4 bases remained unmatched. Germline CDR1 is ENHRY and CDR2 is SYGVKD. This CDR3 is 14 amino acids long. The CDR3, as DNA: TGTGCCATCAGTCAGACAGGGACGAACACTGAAGCTTTCTTT. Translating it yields CAISQTGTNTEAFF.

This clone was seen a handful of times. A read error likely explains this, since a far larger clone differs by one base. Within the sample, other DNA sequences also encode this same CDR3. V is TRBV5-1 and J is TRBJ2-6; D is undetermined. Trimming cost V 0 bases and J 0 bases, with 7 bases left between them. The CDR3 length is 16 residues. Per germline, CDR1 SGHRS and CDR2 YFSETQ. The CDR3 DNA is TGCGCCAGCAGCTTGGGACCGGCCTCTGGGGCCAACGTCCTGACTTTC. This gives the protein CASSLGPASGANVLTF.